A selection of T cell receptor beta chains follows, all from one sample in a study of OX40 agonist ivuxolimab in advanced cancers. The repertoire was sequenced with immunoSEQ multiplex PCR; TCRdb's copy has only in-frame clones and lacks some. The table records about 15,000 clones, about 83% of them present only once. Source: CD4+ or CD8+ T cells sorted from blood, taken in a trial of the OX40 agonist ivuxolimab. These receptors were collected from an adult with an advanced solid tumor such as melanoma, head and neck, liver or kidney cancer. Each CDR3 is given with its conserved first and last residue. D genes are given only for firm matches. The size field is filled for only some rows; it gives once, few, many or a size class.

abundance	v_gene	len	d_gene	j_gene	CDR3aa	CDR3nt
-	TRBV6-1	15	-	TRBJ2-3	CASSEMQGSADTQYF	TGTGCCAGCAGTGAAATGCAGGGTTCCGCAGATACGCAGTATTTT
few	TRBV4-1	16	TRBD1	TRBJ1-6	CASSRLGQGRYSPLHF	TGCGCCAGCAGCCGGCTTGGACAGGGCCGTTATTCACCCCTCCACTTT
-	TRBV5-1	16	-	TRBJ2-2	CASSPGVGTTAGELFF	TGCGCCAGCAGCCCGGGGGTGGGAACAACGGCCGGGGAGCTGTTTTTT
-	TRBV5-1	14	TRBD2	TRBJ2-5	CASTRASGEETQYF	TGCGCCAGCACAAGAGCTAGCGGGGAGGAGACCCAGTACTTC
-	TRBV5-5	11	-	TRBJ1-2	CASSSGPGYTF	TGTGCCAGCAGCTCCGGTCCTGGCTACACCTTC
few	TRBV5-1	15	TRBD1	TRBJ1-1	CASSLTGAGRTEAFF	TGCGCCAGCAGCTTAACAGGGGCTGGGCGCACTGAAGCTTTCTTT
-	TRBV9	15	-	TRBJ2-4	CASSVGSSEVNIQYF	TGTGCCAGCAGCGTAGGCAGTAGCGAAGTAAACATTCAGTACTTC
-	TRBV4-2	13	-	TRBJ2-3	CASSQGVLDTQYF	TGTGCCAGCAGCCAAGGGGTTCTGGATACGCAGTATTTT
-	TRBV6-5	15	TRBD2	TRBJ2-1	CASSTLAGGNNEQFF	TGTGCCAGCAGCACACTAGCGGGGGGGAACAATGAGCAGTTCTTC
-	TRBV15	16	-	TRBJ1-6	CATSRDLGSASSPLHF	TGTGCCACCAGCAGAGATCTAGGGAGTGCTTCTTCACCCCTCCACTTT
once	TRBV6-5	15	-	TRBJ1-5	CASSPTPGGPQPQHF	TGTGCCAGCAGTCCAACCCCGGGGGGGCCTCAGCCCCAGCATTTT
-	TRBV27	13	-	TRBJ2-7	CASSLEGGYEPYF	TGTGCCAGCAGTTTAGAGGGAGGTTACGAGCCGTACTTC
-	TRBV7-8	16	-	TRBJ1-4	CASSPRRWAEAEKLFF	TGTGCCAGCAGCCCACGTCGATGGGCGGAGGCTGAAAAACTGTTTTTT
-	TRBV5-6	15	TRBD1	TRBJ1-5	CASSLGDRDNQPQHF	TGTGCCAGCAGCTTGGGGGACAGGGATAATCAGCCCCAGCATTTT
-	TRBV9	14	-	TRBJ1-1	CASSVAGVRTEAFF	TGTGCCAGCAGCGTAGCAGGGGTTCGTACTGAAGCTTTCTTT
-	TRBV7-2	13	-	TRBJ1-1	CASSLGPGLDAFF	TGTGCCAGCAGCTTAGGACCAGGGTTGGACGCTTTCTTT
-	TRBV2	15	TRBD1	TRBJ2-1	CASSEEQGVVGEQFF	TGTGCCAGCAGTGAAGAACAGGGGGTAGTTGGTGAGCAGTTCTTC
-	TRBV5-1	14	-	TRBJ2-3	CASSLEGQTDTQYF	TGCGCCAGCAGCCTTGAGGGTCAGACAGATACGCAGTATTTT
-	TRBV4-1	15	TRBD1	TRBJ1-2	CASSRGTGGKNGYTF	TGCGCCAGCAGCCGCGGGACAGGGGGCAAAAATGGCTACACCTTC
-	TRBV30	15	TRBD1	TRBJ1-3	CAWKVPGTGRNTIYF	TGTGCCTGGAAAGTCCCCGGGACAGGCCGAAACACCATATATTTT
-	TRBV30	14	-	TRBJ2-6	CACRSVPGANVLTF	TGTGCCTGCCGATCAGTCCCTGGGGCCAACGTCCTGACTTTC
-	TRBV10-3	17	TRBD1	TRBJ2-2	CAIRDTGTGKYTGELFF	TGTGCCATCAGAGACACCGGGACAGGGAAATACACCGGGGAGCTGTTTTTT
-	TRBV7-9	14	-	TRBJ1-1	CASRIHRQETEAFF	TGTGCCAGCAGAATACACAGGCAGGAGACTGAAGCTTTCTTT
-	TRBV7-6	15	-	TRBJ1-2	CASSLGPSSNYGYTF	TGTGCCAGCAGCTTAGGTCCTTCCAGCAACTATGGCTACACCTTC
few	TRBV5-1	14	TRBD1	TRBJ2-2	CASSGQGWTGELFF	TGCGCCAGCAGCGGACAGGGTTGGACCGGGGAGCTGTTTTTT
-	TRBV14	13	-	TRBJ2-3	CASSHPWTDTQYF	TGTGCCAGCAGCCACCCGTGGACAGATACGCAGTATTTT
-	TRBV11-2	16	-	TRBJ1-4	CASSTRSPPGGEKLFF	TGTGCCAGCAGCACTCGGTCCCCCCCCGGAGGTGAAAAACTGTTTTTT
-	TRBV7-9	14	-	TRBJ2-5	CASSPNNIQETQYF	TGTGCCAGCAGCCCGAACAATATCCAAGAGACCCAGTACTTC
-	TRBV9	13	-	TRBJ1-5	CASSVGSEQPQHF	TGTGCCAGCAGCGTAGGGAGTGAGCAGCCCCAGCATTTT
-	TRBV5-5	13	-	TRBJ2-5	CASSLTGAETQYF	TGTGCCAGCAGCTTGACAGGAGCAGAGACCCAGTACTTC
once	TRBV7-9	14	-	TRBJ1-4	CASSWPDGGEKLFF	TGTGCCAGCAGCTGGCCCGACGGGGGAGAAAAACTGTTTTTT
-	TRBV6-6	16	TRBD1	TRBJ2-7	CASSYSDREKGYEQYF	TGTGCCAGCAGTTACTCCGACAGGGAAAAGGGCTACGAGCAGTACTTC
-	TRBV5-1	15	-	TRBJ2-7	CASSLAPDNNYEQYF	TGCGCCAGCAGCTTGGCTCCTGACAATAACTACGAGCAGTACTTC
few	TRBV29-1	16	-	TRBJ1-2	CSVESYGLGSNYGYTF	TGCAGCGTTGAAAGTTACGGGCTAGGATCTAACTATGGCTACACCTTC
-	TRBV19	15	-	TRBJ2-2	CASRRGGAQTGELFF	TGTGCCAGTAGAAGGGGGGGTGCACAGACCGGGGAGCTGTTTTTT